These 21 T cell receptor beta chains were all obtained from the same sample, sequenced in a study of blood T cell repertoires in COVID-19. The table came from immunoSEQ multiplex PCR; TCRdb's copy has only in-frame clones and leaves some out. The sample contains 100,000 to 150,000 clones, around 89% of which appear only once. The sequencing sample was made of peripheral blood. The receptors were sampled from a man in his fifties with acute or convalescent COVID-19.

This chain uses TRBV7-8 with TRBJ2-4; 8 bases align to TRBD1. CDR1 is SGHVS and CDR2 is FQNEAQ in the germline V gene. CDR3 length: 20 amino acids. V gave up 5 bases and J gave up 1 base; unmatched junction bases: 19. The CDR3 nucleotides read TGTGCCAGCAGCCCCAGACCCGACAGGGGACGACCTCTGGCCAAAAACATTCAGTACTTC. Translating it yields CASSPRPDRGRPLAKNIQYF.

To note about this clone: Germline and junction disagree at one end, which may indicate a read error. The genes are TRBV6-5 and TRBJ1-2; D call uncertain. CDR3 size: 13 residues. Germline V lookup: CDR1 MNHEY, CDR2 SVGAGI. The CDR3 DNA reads TGTGCCAGCAGCCTCAATACGAACTATGGCTACACCTTT. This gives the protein CASSLNTNYGYTF.

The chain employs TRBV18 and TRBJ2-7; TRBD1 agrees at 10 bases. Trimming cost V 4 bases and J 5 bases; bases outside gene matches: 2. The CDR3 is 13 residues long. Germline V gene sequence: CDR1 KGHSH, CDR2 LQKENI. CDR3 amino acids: CASSRTGGNEQYF. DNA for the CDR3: TGTGCCAGCTCACGGACAGGGGGAAACGAGCAGTACTTC.

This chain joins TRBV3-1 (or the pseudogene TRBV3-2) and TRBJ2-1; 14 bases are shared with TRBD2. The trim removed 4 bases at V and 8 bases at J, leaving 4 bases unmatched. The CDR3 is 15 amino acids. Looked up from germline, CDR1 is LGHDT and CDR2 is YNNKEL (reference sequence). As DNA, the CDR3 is TGTGCCAGCAGCCCGACTAGCGGGAGGGCCCATGAGCAGTTCTTC. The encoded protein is CASSPTSGRAHEQFF.

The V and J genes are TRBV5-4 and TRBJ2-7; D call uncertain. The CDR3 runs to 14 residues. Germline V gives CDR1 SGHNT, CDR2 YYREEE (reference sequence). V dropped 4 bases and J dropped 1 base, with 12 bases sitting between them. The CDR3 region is CASSAEPGSYEQYF. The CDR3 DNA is TGTGCCAGCAGCGCCGAGCCAGGTTCCTACGAGCAGTACTTC.

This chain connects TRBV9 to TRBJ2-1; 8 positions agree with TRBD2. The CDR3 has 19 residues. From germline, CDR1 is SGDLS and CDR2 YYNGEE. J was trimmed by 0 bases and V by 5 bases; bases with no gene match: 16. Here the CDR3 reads CASSAHFTWREDSYNEQFF. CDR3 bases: TGTGCCAGCAGTGCCCACTTCACTTGGCGGGAGGACTCCTACAATGAGCAGTTCTTC.

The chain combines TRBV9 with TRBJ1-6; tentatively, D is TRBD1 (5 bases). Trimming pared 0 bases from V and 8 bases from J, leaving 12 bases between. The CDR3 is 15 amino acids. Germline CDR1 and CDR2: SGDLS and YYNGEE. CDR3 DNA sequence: TGTGCCAGCAGCGTAGTCGGGGGTCTGGATTCACCCCTCCACTTT. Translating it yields CASSVVGGLDSPLHF.

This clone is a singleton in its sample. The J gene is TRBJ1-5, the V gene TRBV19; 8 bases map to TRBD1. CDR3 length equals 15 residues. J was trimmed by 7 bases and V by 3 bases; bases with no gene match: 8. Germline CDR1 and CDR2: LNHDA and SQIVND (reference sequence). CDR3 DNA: TGTGCCAGTAGTATCACAGGGGGTAATGGACAGCCCCAGCATTTT. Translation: CASSITGGNGQPQHF.

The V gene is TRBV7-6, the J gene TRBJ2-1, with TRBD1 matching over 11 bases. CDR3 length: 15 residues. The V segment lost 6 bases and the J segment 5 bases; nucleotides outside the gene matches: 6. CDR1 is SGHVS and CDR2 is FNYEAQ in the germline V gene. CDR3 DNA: TGTGCCAGCAGTCCAGGACAGGGGGCTGACAATGAGCAGTTCTTC. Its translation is CASSPGQGADNEQFF.

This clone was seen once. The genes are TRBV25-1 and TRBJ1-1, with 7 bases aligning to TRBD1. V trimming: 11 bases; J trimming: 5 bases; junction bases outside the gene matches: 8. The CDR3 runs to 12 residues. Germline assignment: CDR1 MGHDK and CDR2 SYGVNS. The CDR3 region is CAPNRRGTEAFF. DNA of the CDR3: TGTGCCCCAAATCGCAGGGGGACTGAAGCTTTCTTT.

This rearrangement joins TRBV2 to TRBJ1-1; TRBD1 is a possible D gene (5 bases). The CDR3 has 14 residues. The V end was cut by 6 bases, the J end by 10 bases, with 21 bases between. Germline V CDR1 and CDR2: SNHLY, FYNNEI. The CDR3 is CASRREAAMGGAFF. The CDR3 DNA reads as TGTGCCAGCAGGAGGGAGGCGGCGATGGGGGGAGCTTTCTTT. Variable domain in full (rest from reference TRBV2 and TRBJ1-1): EPEVTQTPSHQVTQMGQEVILRCVPISNHLYFYWYRQILGQKVEFLVSFYNNEISEKSEIFDDQFSVERPDGSNFTLKIRSTKLEDSAMYFCASRREAAMGGAFFGQGTRLTVV.

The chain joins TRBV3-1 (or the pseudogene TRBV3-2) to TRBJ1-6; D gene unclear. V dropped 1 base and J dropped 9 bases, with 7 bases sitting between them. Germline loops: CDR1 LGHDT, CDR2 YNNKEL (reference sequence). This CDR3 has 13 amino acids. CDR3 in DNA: TGTGCCAGCAGCCAAGGCATCGGTTCACCCCTCCACTTT. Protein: CASSQGIGSPLHF.

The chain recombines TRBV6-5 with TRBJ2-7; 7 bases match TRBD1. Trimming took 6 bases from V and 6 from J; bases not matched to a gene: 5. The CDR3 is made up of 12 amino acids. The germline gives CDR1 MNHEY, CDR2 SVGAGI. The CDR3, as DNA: TGTGCCAGCAGAACAGGGGCGAGCGAGCAGTACTTC. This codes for CASRTGASEQYF.

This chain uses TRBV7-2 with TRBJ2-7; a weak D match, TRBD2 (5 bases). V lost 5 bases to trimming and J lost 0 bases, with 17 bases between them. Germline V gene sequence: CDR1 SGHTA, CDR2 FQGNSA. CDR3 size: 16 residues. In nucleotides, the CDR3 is TGTGCCAGCAGCCCGACTTGGCGGGCGAGCTCCTACGAGCAGTACTTC. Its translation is CASSPTWRASSYEQYF.

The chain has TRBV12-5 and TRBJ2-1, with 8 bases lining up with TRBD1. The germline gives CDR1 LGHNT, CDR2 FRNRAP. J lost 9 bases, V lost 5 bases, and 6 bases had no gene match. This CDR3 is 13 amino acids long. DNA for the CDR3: TGTGCTAGTGGTCCCGGACAGGGCAGTGAGCAGTTCTTC. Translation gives CASGPGQGSEQFF.

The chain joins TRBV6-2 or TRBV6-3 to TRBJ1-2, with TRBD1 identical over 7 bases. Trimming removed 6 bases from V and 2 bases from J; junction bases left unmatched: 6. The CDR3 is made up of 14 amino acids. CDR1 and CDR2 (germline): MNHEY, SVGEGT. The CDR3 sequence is CASSHDRVNYGYTF. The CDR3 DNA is TGTGCCAGCAGCCACGACAGGGTCAACTATGGCTACACCTTC.

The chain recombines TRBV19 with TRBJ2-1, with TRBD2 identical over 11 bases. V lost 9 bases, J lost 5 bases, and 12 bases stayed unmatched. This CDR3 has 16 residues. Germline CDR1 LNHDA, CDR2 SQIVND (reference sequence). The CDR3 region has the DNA TGTGCCAGCCAAAGACGGACGGGACTAGCGGACAATGAGCAGTTCTTC. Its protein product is CASQRRTGLADNEQFF. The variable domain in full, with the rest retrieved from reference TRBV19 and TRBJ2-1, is DGGITQSPKYLFRKEGQNVTLSCEQNLNHDAMYWYRQDPGQGLRLIYYSQIVNDFQKGDIAEGYSVSREKKESFPLTVTSAQKNPTAFYLCASQRRTGLADNEQFFGPGTRLTVL.

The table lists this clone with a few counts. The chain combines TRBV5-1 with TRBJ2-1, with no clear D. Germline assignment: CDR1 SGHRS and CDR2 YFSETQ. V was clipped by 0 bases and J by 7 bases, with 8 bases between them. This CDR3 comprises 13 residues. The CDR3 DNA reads TGCGCCAGCAGCTTGGAAGCTTTTAATGAGCAGTTCTTC. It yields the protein CASSLEAFNEQFF.

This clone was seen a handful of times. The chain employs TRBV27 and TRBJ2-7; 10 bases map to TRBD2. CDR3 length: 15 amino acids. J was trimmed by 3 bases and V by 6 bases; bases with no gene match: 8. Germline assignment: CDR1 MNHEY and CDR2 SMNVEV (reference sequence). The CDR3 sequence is CASSSLAGGVYEQYF. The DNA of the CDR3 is TGTGCCAGCAGCTCCTTAGCGGGAGGTGTCTACGAGCAGTACTTC.

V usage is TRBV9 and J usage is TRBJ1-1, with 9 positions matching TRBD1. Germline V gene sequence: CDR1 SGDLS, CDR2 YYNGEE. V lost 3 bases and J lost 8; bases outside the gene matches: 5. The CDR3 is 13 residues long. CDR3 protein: CASSAYRGQEAFF. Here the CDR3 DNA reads TGTGCCAGCAGCGCTTACAGGGGGCAGGAAGCTTTCTTT.

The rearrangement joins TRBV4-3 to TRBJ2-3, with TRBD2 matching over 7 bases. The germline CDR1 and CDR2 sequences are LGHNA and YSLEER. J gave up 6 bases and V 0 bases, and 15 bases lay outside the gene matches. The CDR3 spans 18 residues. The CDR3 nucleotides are TGCGCCAGCAGCCAAGATCCCTTACTAGCGCGCCAAGGGGATACGCAGTATTTT. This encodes CASSQDPLLARQGDTQYF.